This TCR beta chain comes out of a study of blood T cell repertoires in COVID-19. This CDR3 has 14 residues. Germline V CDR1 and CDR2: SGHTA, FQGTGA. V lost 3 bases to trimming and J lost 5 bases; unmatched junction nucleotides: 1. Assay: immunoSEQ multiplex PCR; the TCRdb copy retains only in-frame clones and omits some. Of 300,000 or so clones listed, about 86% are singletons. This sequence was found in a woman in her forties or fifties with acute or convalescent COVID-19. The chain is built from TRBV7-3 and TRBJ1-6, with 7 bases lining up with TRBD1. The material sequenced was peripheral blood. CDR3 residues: CASSFQGDNSPLHF. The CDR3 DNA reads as TGTGCCAGCAGCTTCCAGGGGGATAATTCACCCCTCCACTTT.